These T cell receptor beta chains were read from a single sample in a study of T cell repertoires in cytomegalovirus infection. In TCRdb, the reads were re-called with MiXCR into one record per CDR3 protein. The data show roughly 600,000 distinct CDR3 sequences, with 20% to 30% seen just once and 6.5% to 10% held by the top ten. Sequencing was carried out using CD8+ T cells from PBMCs. All receptors come from a human donor in good health (CMV status not recorded). Some clones in this sample may be carry-over from other donors' samples. Both conserved end residues are part of each CDR3. D genes are given only for firm matches. Not every row has a clone size; where given, it reads once, few, many or a size class.

d_gene,v_gene,abundance,j_gene,CDR3aa,CDR3nt
TRBD2,TRBV6-5,NA,TRBJ2-3,CASSYSRAGPQDTQYF,TGTGCCAGCAGTTACTCGAGAGCGGGGCCCCAGGATACGCAGTATTTT
NA,TRBV28,few,TRBJ1-4,CASSETGTPGVANEKLFF,TGTGCCAGCAGTGAAACCGGGACCCCTGGAGTGGCTAATGAAAAACTGTTTTTT
NA,TRBV7-7,many,TRBJ1-4,CASSLDRLSEKLFF,TGTGCTAGCAGCCTGGACAGACTCAGTGAAAAACTGTTTTTT
NA,TRBV7-6,NA,TRBJ2-6,CASSLVHDGGSSGANVLTF,TGTGCCAGCAGCTTAGTACACGACGGGGGAAGCTCTGGGGCCAACGTCCTGACTTTC
TRBD2,TRBV7-8,many,TRBJ2-1,CASSPRLAGGYEQFF,TGTGCCAGCAGCCCGAGACTAGCGGGGGGTTATGAGCAGTTCTTC
TRBD2,TRBV29-1,few,TRBJ2-3,CSVETRTRKDTQYF,TGCAGCGTTGAAACAAGGACTAGAAAAGATACGCAGTATTTT
NA,TRBV6-6,few,TRBJ2-7,CASSYGAGATYEQYF,TGTGCCAGCAGTTACGGGGCGGGGGCGACTTACGAGCAGTACTTC
NA,TRBV6-6,few,TRBJ1-2,CASSYSEENYGYTF,TGTGCCAGCAGTTACTCGGAGGAGAACTATGGCTACACCTTC
NA,TRBV19,NA,TRBJ1-5,CASSIALQPQHF,TGTGCCAGTAGTATAGCTCTCCAGCCCCAGCATTTT
NA,TRBV5-1,many,TRBJ2-3,CASSLAVTSTDTQYF,TGCGCCAGCAGCTTGGCCGTAACTAGCACAGATACGCAGTATTTT
NA,TRBV6-6,few,TRBJ1-2,CASVKGRGYTF,TGTGCCAGCGTAAAGGGTCGCGGCTACACCTTC
TRBD1,TRBV6-2/TRBV6-3,many,TRBJ2-2,CASSLTGTGPTGELFF,TGTGCCAGCAGTCTAACCGGGACAGGGCCCACCGGGGAGCTGTTTTTT
NA,TRBV6-2/TRBV6-3,NA,TRBJ2-5,CASSYSQNPKETQYF,TGTGCCAGCAGTTACTCCCAGAACCCAAAAGAGACCCAGTACTTC
NA,TRBV29-1,NA,TRBJ1-1,CSGQIGVGRVNRKNTEAFF,TGCAGCGGCCAAATAGGGGTCGGGAGGGTGAACCGCAAGAACACTGAAGCTTTCTTT
NA,TRBV11-1,NA,TRBJ2-6,CASSLASGQAGASSGANVLTF,TGTGCCAGCAGCTTAGCATCGGGGCAGGCAGGGGCCTCCTCTGGGGCCAACGTCCTGACTTTC